The clone carrying this TCR beta chain was observed many times. Every sequencing run gave over 190 million TCR-beta sequences, taken from 15-18 subjects. TCRdb independently ran MiXCR on the 5' RACE reads; one entry per CDR3 protein. The sample consists of 74,000 or so distinct CDR3 sequences, roughly 9.9% of them appearing once. The CDR3 covers 18 residues. The germline gives CDR1 DFQATT, CDR2 SNEGSKA (reference sequence). J lost 6 bases, V lost 4 bases, and 19 bases had no gene match. This specimen comes from a study of neurological immune-mediated disorders. The sequenced sample was PBMCs. The J gene is TRBJ2-4, the V gene TRBV20-1; TRBD1 matches at 9 bases. The clonotype comes from a man aged 50-59 years in good health. CDR3 nucleotide sequence: TGCAGTGCTAACCCCCCGACAGGGGGTTCCGTGGTAGGAAACATTCAGTACTTC. It codes for CSANPPTGGSVVGNIQYF.